These T cell receptor beta chains were read from a single sample in a study of shared clonotypes between healthy human individuals. Sequencing was performed with immunoSEQ multiplex PCR; in TCRdb, only in-frame clones are kept and a portion is missing. Among just over 2,000,000 clones listed, 85% to 95% were seen once. Sequencing was carried out using naive CD4+ T cells sorted from blood. The receptors shown here come from a man between 18 and 35 years old in good health. Each CDR3 is given with its conserved first and last residue. A D gene is named only where the DNA matches it firmly. Clone size is stated in some rows and not others, as once, few, many or a class when expanded.

NA	NA	TRBV5-6	TRBJ2-4	CASSLFSFAEYIQYF	TGTGCCAGCAGCTTGTTTAGCTTCGCGGAATACATTCAGTACTTC
NA	NA	TRBV21-1	TRBJ2-5	CASSHRLTASGGLETQYF	TGTGCCAGCAGCCACAGACTGACGGCTAGCGGGGGGTTAGAGACCCAGTACTTC
NA	NA	TRBV28	TRBJ1-5	CASSLRAKYQPQHF	TGTGCCAGCAGTTTACGGGCCAAATATCAGCCCCAGCATTTT
NA	NA	TRBV19	TRBJ1-6	CASSIYNSPLHF	TGTGCCAGTAGTATATACAATTCACCCCTCCACTTT
NA	NA	TRBV20-1	TRBJ2-5	CSASHLETQYF	TGCAGTGCTAGTCACCTCGAGACCCAGTACTTC
NA	NA	TRBV5-4	TRBJ2-5	CASSSAQRTQYF	TGTGCCAGCAGCTCGGCCCAGAGGACCCAGTACTTC
TRBD1	NA	TRBV29-1	TRBJ1-2	CSVVPGQGNYGYTF	TGCAGCGTTGTCCCGGGACAGGGGAACTATGGCTACACCTTC
TRBD1	NA	TRBV30	TRBJ1-1	CAWRESDRGRAFF	TGTGCCTGGAGAGAGTCCGACAGGGGAAGAGCTTTCTTT
NA	NA	TRBV7-2	TRBJ2-5	CASSLVAHRALGTQYF	TGTGCCAGCAGCTTAGTGGCTCACCGCGCCTTGGGGACCCAGTACTTC
TRBD1	NA	TRBV4-1	TRBJ1-6	CASSQDATGGYYNSPLHF	TGCGCCAGCAGCCAGGACGCGACAGGGGGCTATTATAATTCACCCCTCCACTTT
NA	NA	TRBV18	TRBJ2-5	CASSPPRITETQYF	TGTGCCAGCTCACCACCGAGGATTACAGAGACCCAGTACTTC
NA	NA	TRBV7-9	TRBJ2-1	CASSLDQYKSNEQFF	TGTGCCAGCAGCTTAGATCAGTACAAAAGCAATGAGCAGTTCTTC
NA	few	TRBV7-9	TRBJ1-3	CASSLELGPGNTIYF	TGTGCCAGCAGCTTAGAACTCGGGCCTGGAAACACCATATATTTT
NA	NA	TRBV15	TRBJ2-7	CATSRGYSYEQYF	TGTGCCACCAGCAGAGGTTACTCCTACGAGCAGTACTTC
NA	NA	TRBV5-1	TRBJ2-7	CASSGGPSSYEQYF	TGCGCCAGCAGCGGCGGGCCGAGCTCCTACGAGCAGTACTTC
NA	NA	TRBV7-3	TRBJ2-1	CASSPRGSSYNEQFF	TGTGCCAGCAGCCCAAGGGGAAGCTCCTACAATGAGCAGTTCTTC
NA	NA	TRBV10-2	TRBJ2-7	CASSSPSYYEQYF	TGCGCCAGCTCAAGCCCGTCCTACTACGAGCAGTACTTC
TRBD1	NA	TRBV28	TRBJ1-5	CASLSNRGHLRNQPQHF	TGTGCCAGCCTTTCGAACAGGGGGCATCTTCGCAATCAGCCCCAGCATTTT
NA	once	TRBV5-1	TRBJ2-2	CASSLYDRGELFF	TGCGCCAGCAGCTTATATGATCGCGGGGAGCTGTTTTTT
TRBD1	once	TRBV9	TRBJ2-2	CASSEQGTNTGELFF	TGTGCCAGCAGCGAACAGGGGACCAACACCGGGGAGCTGTTTTTT
NA	NA	TRBV20-1	TRBJ1-1	CSASRVSEAFF	TGCAGTGCTAGCAGGGTTTCTGAAGCTTTCTTT
NA	NA	TRBV25-1	TRBJ1-5	CASSGTGSNQPQHF	TGTGCCAGCAGTGGGACGGGGAGCAATCAGCCCCAGCATTTT
NA	NA	TRBV5-6	TRBJ2-3	CASSFGTDTQYF	TGTGCCAGCAGCTTTGGCACAGATACGCAGTATTTT
NA	NA	TRBV2	TRBJ1-5	CASSEGARVRQPQHF	TGTGCCAGCAGCGAAGGGGCCCGGGTAAGGCAGCCCCAGCATTTT
TRBD1	NA	TRBV29-1	TRBJ1-2	CSVTGQGAYGYTF	TGCAGCGTTACCGGACAGGGGGCCTATGGCTACACCTTC
TRBD2	NA	TRBV30	TRBJ2-3	CAWSAPSGAPRDTQYF	TGTGCCTGGAGTGCTCCTAGCGGGGCCCCCCGAGATACGCAGTATTTT
TRBD1	NA	TRBV6-6	TRBJ1-2	CASYTGEGHGYTF	TGTGCCAGCTATACAGGGGAAGGTCATGGCTACACCTTC
NA	once	TRBV30	TRBJ1-1	CAWRPGVFEAFF	TGTGCCTGGAGGCCAGGGGTATTTGAAGCTTTCTTT
NA	NA	TRBV10-3	TRBJ2-5	CASSSGETQYF	TGTGCCTCCTCCTCTGGGGAGACCCAGTACTTC
TRBD1	NA	TRBV29-1	TRBJ2-5	CSVQGQAGETQYF	TGCAGCGTTCAGGGACAGGCGGGGGAGACCCAGTACTTC
NA	NA	TRBV9	TRBJ2-2	CASSVIWGGELFF	TGTGCCAGCAGCGTAATCTGGGGCGGGGAGCTGTTTTTT
TRBD1	NA	TRBV19	TRBJ2-3	CASSISEGATRYF	TGTGCCAGTAGTATAAGTGAGGGGGCGACCCGGTATTTT
NA	NA	TRBV6-5	TRBJ2-7	CASSSNPGYEQYF	TGTGCCAGCAGTTCCAATCCGGGCTACGAGCAGTACTTC
NA	NA	TRBV18	TRBJ2-5	CASSLGRYQETQYF	TGTGCCAGCTCACTCGGACGCTACCAAGAGACCCAGTACTTC
NA	NA	TRBV20-1	TRBJ1-2	CSGPDLDGYTF	TGCAGTGGACCCGACCTGGATGGCTACACCTTC
NA	NA	TRBV6-1	TRBJ1-5	CASLDPFSNQPQHF	TGTGCCAGCCTGGATCCTTTTAGCAATCAGCCCCAGCATTTT
NA	NA	TRBV30	TRBJ2-3	CAWSYPRTDTQYF	TGTGCCTGGAGTTACCCACGCACAGATACGCAGTATTTT
NA	NA	TRBV7-2	TRBJ2-6	CASSGRASGANVLTF	TGTGCCAGCAGCGGACGGGCATCTGGGGCCAACGTCCTGACTTTC
NA	NA	TRBV5-8	TRBJ2-6	CASSRGGTGANVLTF	TGTGCCAGCAGCCGAGGGGGAACCGGGGCCAACGTCCTGACTTTC
NA	NA	TRBV6-6	TRBJ1-2	CASSYQQGLYGYTF	TGTGCCAGCAGTTACCAACAGGGCCTCTATGGCTACACCTTC
NA	NA	TRBV6-6	TRBJ1-2	CASRGSGYTF	TGTGCCAGTAGGGGTTCGGGCTACACCTTC
NA	NA	TRBV4-3	TRBJ2-3	CASSQFLGPTDTQYF	TGCGCCAGCAGCCAATTTCTAGGCCCCACAGATACGCAGTATTTT
NA	NA	TRBV15	TRBJ1-2	CATSRWQGNGYTF	TGTGCCACCAGCAGGTGGCAGGGAAATGGCTACACCTTC
TRBD1	NA	TRBV11-2	TRBJ1-6	CASSPGTDNSPLHF	TGTGCCAGCAGCCCCGGGACAGATAATTCACCCCTCCACTTT
NA	once	TRBV5-1	TRBJ2-2	CASSHKGLSGTGELFF	TGCGCCAGCAGCCACAAAGGGCTTAGCGGCACCGGGGAGCTGTTTTTT
NA	NA	TRBV6-6	TRBJ2-2	CASTPSLVNTGELFF	TGTGCCAGCACCCCCAGTTTAGTAAACACCGGGGAGCTGTTTTTT
NA	NA	TRBV19	TRBJ1-5	CASRRGDQPQHF	TGTGCCAGTAGGAGGGGGGATCAGCCCCAGCATTTT
NA	NA	TRBV20-1	TRBJ1-1	CSAQGNTEAFF	TGCAGTGCACAAGGGAACACTGAAGCTTTCTTT
NA	NA	TRBV2	TRBJ2-1	CASGRTTSINEQFF	TGTGCCAGCGGACGGACTACATCTATCAATGAGCAGTTCTTC
NA	NA	TRBV28	TRBJ1-6	CASSSALSSYNSPLHF	TGTGCCAGCAGTTCTGCCTTAAGCTCCTATAATTCACCCCTCCACTTT
TRBD1	NA	TRBV9	TRBJ2-4	CASSAGYTGTGIGAKNIQYF	TGTGCCAGCAGCGCCGGCTACACCGGGACAGGGATTGGAGCCAAAAACATTCAGTACTTC
NA	once	TRBV2	TRBJ2-7	CASRTQGLPGEQYF	TGTGCCAGCAGGACACAGGGTCTGCCTGGCGAGCAGTACTTC
NA	NA	TRBV6-1	TRBJ1-5	CASSELAGNQPQHF	TGTGCCAGCAGTGAGTTGGCGGGGAATCAGCCCCAGCATTTT